This T cell receptor beta chain is from a study of early stage breast cancer tumors. Looking at the study overall: Average read coverage per sample was around 10-fold.

The study, taken as a whole, reports: Enriched TCRB sequences shared across patients were mostly commonly generated sequences.

Tumor samples used roughly 20-50 mg of diced tissue. The CDR3 sequence is 12 residues long. Trimming pared 7 bases from V and 6 bases from J, leaving 9 bases between. Germline V gene sequence: CDR1 LNHDA, CDR2 SQIVND (reference sequence). This clone was observed a few times. Its target is not known. Assay: immunoSEQ multiplex PCR; the TCRdb copy retains only in-frame clones and omits some. The repertoire holds about 9,600 clones, with 65% to 70% as singletons. Specimen: breast tumor tissue. The sequence derives from a person aged 45 to 59 with breast cancer. V and J are TRBV19 and TRBJ2-2; D is unclear. The CDR3 region has the DNA TGTGCCAGTATCCGCGTTCCCGGGGAGCTGTTTTTT. It encodes CASIRVPGELFF.